This T cell receptor (beta chain) is from a study of identical twins. Study-wide results and caveats: Cord blood beta clonotypes present at high abundance carried fewer insertions; no such pattern appeared in memory repertoires. Beta out-of-frame sequences showed weaker excess sharing between twins. Alpha sequences out of frame and shared by twins had excess low generation probability.

This clonotype was found many times. The antigen remains unidentified. Through template switching, a universal primer site was introduced, and the cDNA contained unique molecular identifiers. TCRdb processed the 5' RACE reads anew with MiXCR; each CDR3 protein has one entry. Here the sample spans more than 400,000 distinct CDR3 sequences, roughly 15% being singletons. These data also featured in a second study, about yellow fever vaccine responses in identical twins.

The sample taken for sequencing was CD4+ T cells sorted from blood. The receptor was derived from a woman between 18 and 29 years old in good health.

The CDR3 here is CASSLGREKLFF. The CDR3 region has the DNA TGTGCCAGCAGCTTAGGCCGTGAAAAACTGTTTTTT. The rearrangement joins TRBV7-9 to TRBJ1-4; D unclear. The CDR3 totals 12 residues. Germline loops: CDR1 SEHNR, CDR2 FQNEAQ (reference sequence). V was trimmed by 1 base and J by 7 bases, leaving 4 bases between them.